Below, 27 T cell receptor beta chains from the same sample are listed, as sequenced in a study of T cells in Graves' hyperthyroidism and ophthalmopathy. What was amplified from RNA transcripts were TCR beta CDR3 regions. An initial round of RT-PCR targeting the TCR CDR3 relied on the HTBI primer set. MiXCR, run by TCRdb on the multiplex PCR reads, gives a single entry per CDR3 protein. The sample shows 530,000 or so distinct CDR3 sequences, 15% to 20% of them seen only once. Sequenced: blood. Receptors were obtained from a woman in her late teens or twenties with Graves' ophthalmopathy.

This clonotype was counted many times. CDR3: CASSSPRQSYYGYTF. The CDR3 bases are TGTGCCAGCAGCTCGCCCCGACAGAGCTACTATGGCTACACCTTC. V is TRBV11-2 and J is TRBJ1-2; D possibly corresponds to TRBD1 (5 bases). V was shortened by 4 bases and J by 3 bases, with 15 bases between the two germline ends. Germline loops: CDR1 SGHAT, CDR2 FQNNGV. The CDR3 sequence is 15 residues long.

This clonotype was detected many times. V gene TRBV3-1 combines with J gene TRBJ1-3; D gene uncertain. The CDR3 is 15 amino acids. From germline, CDR1 is LGHDT and CDR2 YNNKEL (reference sequence). Trimming pared 3 bases from V and 5 bases from J, leaving 14 bases between. The CDR3 sequence is CASSHAGRARNTIYF. The CDR3 DNA is TGTGCCAGCAGCCATGCCGGGAGGGCTAGAAACACCATATATTTT.

This sequence joins TRBV30 and TRBJ1-2; D ambiguous. Trimming cost V 3 bases and J 3 bases, with 11 bases left between them. CDR3 length: 13 residues. Germline-derived CDR1 and CDR2 are GTSNPN and SVGIG (reference sequence). The CDR3 nucleotides are TGTGCCTGGAGAGGCAGCAACTACTATGGCTACACCTTC. Its translation is CAWRGSNYYGYTF.

The chain uses TRBV20-1 and TRBJ2-2; D is uncertain. This CDR3 has 14 amino acids. Germline CDR1 DFQATT, CDR2 SNEGSKA (reference sequence). V was shortened by 5 bases and J by 0 bases, with 10 bases between the two germline ends. DNA for the CDR3: TGCAGTGCTGAAGACACTACGAACACCGGGGAGCTGTTTTTT. Translated, it gives CSAEDTTNTGELFF.

V gene TRBV9 combines with J gene TRBJ2-3; D is tentatively TRBD1 or TRBD2 (7 bases each). Germline CDR1 is SGDLS and CDR2 is YYNGEE. This CDR3 is 16 amino acids long. Trimming took 4 bases from V and 1 from J, leaving 16 bases between them. The CDR3 DNA reads as TGTGCCAGCAGCAAGGGGGCGGGAGACGGCACAGATACGCAGTATTTT. Its translation: CASSKGAGDGTDTQYF.

This clonotype was picked up many times. CDR3 region: CASSLSLGVTYNEQFF. CDR3 nucleotides: TGTGCCAGCAGCTTAAGTTTGGGGGTAACCTACAATGAGCAGTTCTTC. The chain combines TRBV7-9 with TRBJ2-1; D tentatively fits TRBD1 or TRBD2 (5 bases each). V lost 2 bases, J lost 2 bases, and 13 bases lay in between. The germline V gene has CDR1 SEHNR and CDR2 FQNEAQ (reference sequence). This CDR3 spans 16 amino acids.

This clonotype occurred many times. This chain uses TRBV2 with TRBJ2-7, with a possible D match to TRBD2 (5 bases). Germline V lookup: CDR1 SNHLY, CDR2 FYNNEI. CDR3 length: 12 residues. The V and J ends lost 3 bases and 7 bases respectively, with 10 bases between them. The CDR3: CASSEEVGEQYF. The CDR3 bases are TGTGCCAGCAGTGAGGAGGTGGGGGAGCAGTACTTC.

The chain joins TRBV20-1 to TRBJ2-3; D might be TRBD2 (6 bases). The CDR3 spans 13 residues. Germline-derived CDR1 and CDR2 are DFQATT and SNEGSKA (reference sequence). V was trimmed by 1 base and J by 5 bases, leaving 10 bases between them. This chain's CDR3 is CSARGAGIDTQYF. The CDR3 DNA reads as TGCAGTGCTAGAGGGGCGGGGATAGATACGCAGTATTTT.

This chain connects TRBV18 to TRBJ1-1; D not certain. Germline V gene lookup returns CDR1 KGHSH and CDR2 LQKENI. The CDR3 spans 15 residues. V was cut by 3 bases and J by 1 base, with 12 bases left in between. CDR3 amino acids: CASSPPSTGNTEAFF. CDR3 coding DNA: TGTGCCAGCTCACCCCCTTCCACCGGGAACACTGAAGCTTTCTTT.

The V gene is TRBV13, the J gene TRBJ2-7; 8 positions agree with TRBD1. V shed 4 bases and J 2 bases; nucleotides not matched to a gene: 10. CDR1 is PRHDT, CDR2 FYEKMQ, per germline (reference sequence). CDR3 size: 16 residues. CDR3 region: CASSSGRGQAPYEQYF. For the CDR3, the DNA is TGTGCCAGCAGCTCGGGCCGGGGACAGGCCCCCTACGAGCAGTACTTC.

This clonotype was detected a few times. The chain has TRBV20-1 and TRBJ1-3; D gene uncertain. The CDR3 is 15 residues long. The V and J ends lost 0 bases and 3 bases respectively, with 12 bases between them. Germline CDR1 and CDR2: DFQATT and SNEGSKA (reference sequence). CDR3 coding DNA: TGCAGTGCTAGAGATGGGGTCAGTTATGGAAACACCATATATTTT. This encodes CSARDGVSYGNTIYF.

This clonotype appeared many times. This chain uses TRBV12-3 or TRBV12-4 with TRBJ2-2; TRBD1 or TRBD2 may be the D gene (5 bases each). Trimming took off 5 bases at V and 5 bases at J, with 15 bases between the two ends. The CDR3 spans 15 residues. CDR3 loop: CASSERPGTTGELFF. For the CDR3, the DNA is TGTGCCAGCAGTGAACGACCAGGGACGACCGGGGAGCTGTTTTTT.

V usage is TRBV15 and J usage is TRBJ1-1, with 8 bases that match TRBD1. Germline-derived CDR1 and CDR2 are LNHNV and YYDKDF (reference sequence). The trim removed 0 bases at V and 4 bases at J, leaving 4 bases unmatched. The CDR3 is 15 amino acids. The CDR3 sequence: CATSRDLDRVTEAFF. CDR3 coding DNA: TGTGCCACCAGCAGAGATTTGGACAGGGTCACTGAAGCTTTCTTT.

This clonotype was recorded a few times. The chain uses TRBV6-1 and TRBJ2-7; D remains ambiguous. The CDR3 loop spans 14 amino acids. The V gene lost 9 bases and the J gene lost 2 bases, with 17 bases spanning the gap. Germline CDR1 MNHNS, CDR2 SASEGT. This chain's CDR3 is CASGKTRPAYEQYF. The CDR3 nucleotides are TGTGCCAGTGGGAAGACACGGCCTGCCTACGAGCAGTACTTC.

This clonotype has more than one count but fewer than ten. The V call is TRBV27, the J call TRBJ2-3; no clear D. Trimming took off 7 bases at V and 1 base at J, with 3 bases between the two ends. Germline V gives CDR1 MNHEY, CDR2 SMNVEV (reference sequence). This CDR3 has 11 amino acids. The CDR3 DNA reads TGTGCCAGCAAGGGCACAGATACGCAGTATTTT. Its protein product is CASKGTDTQYF.

There are many counts of this clonotype. The chain couples TRBV18 to TRBJ2-3; no clear D gene. V was pared by 3 bases and J by 5 bases, with 6 bases between. Germline values: CDR1 KGHSH, CDR2 LQKENI. This CDR3 comprises 12 residues. Here the CDR3 DNA reads TGTGCCAGCTCACCCCCTGAAGATACGCAGTATTTT. As protein: CASSPPEDTQYF.

The J gene is TRBJ2-1, the V gene TRBV6-4, with 15 bases aligning to TRBD2. This CDR3 contains 15 residues. Per germline, CDR1 MRHNA and CDR2 SNTAGT. V was pared by 3 bases and J by 11 bases, with 5 bases of the junction left unmatched. CDR3 nucleotides: TGTGCCAGCAGTGAGGGACTAGCGGGAGGTAACCAGCAGTTCTTC. It encodes CASSEGLAGGNQQFF.

V usage is TRBV20-1 and J usage is TRBJ1-5; 9 bases agree with TRBD1. Germline V gene lookup returns CDR1 DFQATT and CDR2 SNEGSKA (reference sequence). J lost 7 bases, V lost 6 bases, and 7 bases had no gene match. The CDR3 runs 13 residues. The CDR3 DNA reads TGCAGTGCCTCCGGGACAGGGCTACAGCCCCAGCATTTT. Protein: CSASGTGLQPQHF.

The rearrangement uses TRBV6-1 and TRBJ2-7; 9 nucleotides match TRBD2. Trimming cost V 6 bases and J 5 bases; bases outside gene matches: 8. Germline V gene sequence: CDR1 MNHNS, CDR2 SASEGT. This CDR3 comprises 14 residues. The CDR3 bases are TGTGCCAGCAGCCCCGGGACTAGCCTTAACGAGCAGTACTTC. This translates into CASSPGTSLNEQYF.

This clonotype has a count of ten or more. The chain has TRBV28 and TRBJ1-1, with a tentative D call TRBD1 (5 bases). V gave up 6 bases and J gave up 1 base, with 21 bases separating them. CDR3 length: 17 amino acids. The V gene's germline CDR1 is MDHEN and CDR2 SYDVKM. CDR3: CASRAQARGVGNTEAFF. CDR3 in DNA: TGTGCCAGCAGGGCGCAAGCGAGGGGAGTAGGGAACACTGAAGCTTTCTTT.

This clonotype was observed many times. The rearrangement links TRBV3-1 to TRBJ1-5; possibly TRBD1 for D (5 bases). Trimming shortened V by 1 base and J by 6 bases, and 7 bases separated the two germline ends. CDR1 and CDR2 (germline): LGHDT, YNNKEL (reference sequence). CDR3 length equals 13 residues. CDR3 DNA sequence: TGTGCCAGCAGCCAAGGGGGCGGTCAGCCCCAGCATTTT. Its translation: CASSQGGGQPQHF.

V is TRBV9 and J is TRBJ2-3; D gene ambiguous. This CDR3 comprises 15 residues. Germline V gene lookup returns CDR1 SGDLS and CDR2 YYNGEE. V was pared by 0 bases and J by 0 bases, with 8 bases between. CDR3 sequence reads: CASSVGGYSTDTQYF. DNA for the CDR3: TGTGCCAGCAGCGTAGGTGGGTACAGCACAGATACGCAGTATTTT.

The chain carries TRBV7-3 and TRBJ2-1, with 7 bases matching TRBD2. The CDR3 runs to 16 residues. J gave up 10 bases and V 5 bases, and 17 bases lay outside the gene matches. Germline CDR1 reads SGHTA; CDR2 reads FQGTGA. The CDR3 sequence: CASSPLGGGGSREQFF. For the CDR3, the DNA is TGTGCCAGCAGCCCCCTCGGGGGTGGCGGGAGCCGAGAGCAGTTCTTC.

The V and J genes are TRBV5-1 and TRBJ1-1; 7 nucleotides agree with TRBD1. With 6 bases clipped from V and 2 bases from J, the junction kept 13 bases outside the gene matches. From germline, CDR1 is SGHRS and CDR2 YFSETQ. This CDR3 region has 16 residues. The chain's CDR3 is CASKKSGTVLNTEAFF. CDR3 nucleotide sequence: TGCGCCAGCAAAAAATCCGGGACAGTGTTAAACACTGAAGCTTTCTTT.

By sample share, this clonotype is medium-sized. The gene calls are TRBV7-8 and TRBJ2-3, with a tentative D call TRBD1 (6 bases). The CDR3 sequence is 14 residues long. The germline V and J ends were trimmed by 5 bases and 6 bases, with 15 bases remaining between them. Germline V gene sequence: CDR1 SGHVS, CDR2 FQNEAQ. Written as DNA, the CDR3 is TGTGCCAGCAGCGTACAGGGTTTCGGCGATACGCAGTATTTT. Residues: CASSVQGFGDTQYF. Full variable domain (rest looked up from reference TRBV7-8 and TRBJ2-3): GAGVSQSPRYKVAKRGQDVALRCDPISGHVSLFWYQQALGQGPEFLTYFQNEAQLDKSGLPSDRFFAERPEGSVSTLKIQRTQQEDSAVYLCASSVQGFGDTQYFGPGTRLTVL.

The chain links TRBV12-5 to TRBJ2-3, with 7 bases aligning to TRBD2. The CDR3 runs 15 residues. V lost 1 base to trimming and J lost 0 bases; unmatched junction nucleotides: 1. Per germline, CDR1 LGHNT and CDR2 FRNRAP. The CDR3 reads CASGLGLASTDTQYF. The CDR3 coding sequence is TGTGCTAGTGGTTTGGGACTAGCTAGCACAGATACGCAGTATTTT.

This chain links TRBV7-3 with TRBJ2-1; 8 bases match TRBD2. The CDR3 has 18 residues. V was clipped by 5 bases and J by 3 bases; unmatched bases: 15. The V gene's germline CDR1 is SGHTA and CDR2 FQGTGA. CDR3 region: CASSPLGGGLALYNEQFF. CDR3 in DNA: TGTGCCAGCAGCCCCCTCGGGGGTGGACTAGCCCTCTACAATGAGCAGTTCTTC.